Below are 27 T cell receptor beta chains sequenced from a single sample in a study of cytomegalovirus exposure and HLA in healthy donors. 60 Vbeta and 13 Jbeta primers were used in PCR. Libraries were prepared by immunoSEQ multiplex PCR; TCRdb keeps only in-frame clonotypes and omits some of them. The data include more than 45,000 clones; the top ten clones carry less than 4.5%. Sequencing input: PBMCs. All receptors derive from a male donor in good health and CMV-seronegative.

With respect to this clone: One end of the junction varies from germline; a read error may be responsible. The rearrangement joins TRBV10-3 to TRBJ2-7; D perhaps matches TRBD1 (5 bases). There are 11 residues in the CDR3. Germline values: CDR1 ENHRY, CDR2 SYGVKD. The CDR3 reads CAIRQTYEQSF. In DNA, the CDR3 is TGTGCCATAAGACAGACCTACGAGCAGTCCTTC.

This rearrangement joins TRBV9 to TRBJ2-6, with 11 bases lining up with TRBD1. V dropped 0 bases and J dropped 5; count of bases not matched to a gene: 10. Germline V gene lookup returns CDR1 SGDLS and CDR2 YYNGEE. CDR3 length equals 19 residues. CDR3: CASSVAGGTGGFWANVLTF. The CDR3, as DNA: TGTGCCAGCAGCGTAGCTGGCGGGACAGGGGGGTTTTGGGCCAACGTCCTGACTTTC. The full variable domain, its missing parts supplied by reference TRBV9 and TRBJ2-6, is DSGVTQTPKHLITATGQRVTLRCSPRSGDLSVYWYQQSLDQGLQFLIQYYNGEERAKGNILERFSAQQFPDLHSELNLSSLELGDSALYFCASSVAGGTGGFWANVLTFGAGSRLTVL.

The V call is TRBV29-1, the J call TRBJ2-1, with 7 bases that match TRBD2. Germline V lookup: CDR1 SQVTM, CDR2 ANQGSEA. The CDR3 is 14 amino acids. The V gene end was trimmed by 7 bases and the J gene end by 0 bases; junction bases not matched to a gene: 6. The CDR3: CSGVLAVSYNEQFF. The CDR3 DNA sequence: TGCAGCGGCGTCCTAGCGGTCTCCTACAATGAGCAGTTCTTC.

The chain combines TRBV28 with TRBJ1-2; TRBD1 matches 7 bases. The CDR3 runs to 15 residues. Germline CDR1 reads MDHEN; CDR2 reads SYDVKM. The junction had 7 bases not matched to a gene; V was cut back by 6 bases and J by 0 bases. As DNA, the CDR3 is TGTGCCAGCAGCCACAGGGGCGTAGCTAACTATGGCTACACCTTC. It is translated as CASSHRGVANYGYTF.

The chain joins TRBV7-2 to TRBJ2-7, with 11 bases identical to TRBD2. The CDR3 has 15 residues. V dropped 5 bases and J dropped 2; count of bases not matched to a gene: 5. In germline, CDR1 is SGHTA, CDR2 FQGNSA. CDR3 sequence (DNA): TGTGCCAGCAGCCTCGGGACTAGCGGAACCTACGAGCAGTACTTC. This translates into CASSLGTSGTYEQYF.

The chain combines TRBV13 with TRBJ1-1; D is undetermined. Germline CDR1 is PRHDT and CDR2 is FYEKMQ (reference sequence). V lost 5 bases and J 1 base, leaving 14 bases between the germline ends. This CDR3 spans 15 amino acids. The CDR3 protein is CASSREPRGNTEAFF. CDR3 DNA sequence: TGTGCCAGCAGCCGGGAACCTCGGGGGAACACTGAAGCTTTCTTT.

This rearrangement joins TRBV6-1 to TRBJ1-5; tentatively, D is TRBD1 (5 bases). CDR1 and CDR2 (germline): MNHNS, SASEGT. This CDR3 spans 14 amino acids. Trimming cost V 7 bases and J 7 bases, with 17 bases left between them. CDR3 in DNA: TGTGCCAGCAAAGATATGGGGTCAGGGCAGCCCCAGCATTTT. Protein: CASKDMGSGQPQHF.

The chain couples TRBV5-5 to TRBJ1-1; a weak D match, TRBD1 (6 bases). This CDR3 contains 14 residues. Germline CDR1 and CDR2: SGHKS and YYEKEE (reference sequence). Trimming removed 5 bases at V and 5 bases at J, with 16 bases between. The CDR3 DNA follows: TGTGCCAGCAGATTTGTGACAGGATTGACTGAAGCTTTCTTT. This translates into CASRFVTGLTEAFF.

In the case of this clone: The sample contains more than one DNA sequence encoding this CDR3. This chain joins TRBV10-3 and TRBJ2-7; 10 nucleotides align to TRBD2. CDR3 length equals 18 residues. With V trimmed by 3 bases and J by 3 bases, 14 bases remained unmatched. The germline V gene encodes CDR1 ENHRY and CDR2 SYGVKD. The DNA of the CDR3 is TGTGCCATCAGTGAACGGAGCGGGGGGGCATTAACTTACTACGAGCAGTACTTC. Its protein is CAISERSGGALTYYEQYF.

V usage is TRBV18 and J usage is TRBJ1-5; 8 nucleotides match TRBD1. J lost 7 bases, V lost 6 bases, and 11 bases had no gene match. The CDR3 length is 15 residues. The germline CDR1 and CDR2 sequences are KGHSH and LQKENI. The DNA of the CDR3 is TGTGCCAGCTCGCCGGGACAGGCGACAGGGCAGCCCCAGCATTTT. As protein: CASSPGQATGQPQHF.

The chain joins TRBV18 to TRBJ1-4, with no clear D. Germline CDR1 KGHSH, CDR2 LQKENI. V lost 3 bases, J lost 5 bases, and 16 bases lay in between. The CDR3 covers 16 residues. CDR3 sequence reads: CASSPTVPGGNEKLFF. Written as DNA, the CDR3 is TGTGCCAGCTCACCGACCGTACCCGGAGGGAATGAAAAACTGTTTTTT.

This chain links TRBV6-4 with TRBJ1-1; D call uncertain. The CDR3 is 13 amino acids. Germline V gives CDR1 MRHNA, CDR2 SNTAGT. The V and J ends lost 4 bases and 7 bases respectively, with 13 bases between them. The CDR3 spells CASSVLVGREAFF. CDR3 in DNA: TGTGCCAGCAGTGTCCTAGTTGGTCGTGAAGCTTTCTTT.

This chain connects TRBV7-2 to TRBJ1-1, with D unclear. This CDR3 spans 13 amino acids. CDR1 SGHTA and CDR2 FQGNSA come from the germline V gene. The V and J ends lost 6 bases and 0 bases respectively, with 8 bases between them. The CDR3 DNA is TGTGCCAGCAGAGACAACATGAACACTGAAGCTTTCTTT. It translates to CASRDNMNTEAFF.

The CDR3 DNA reads TGTGCCAGCAGCTTGGATTGGACAGGGGACTATGGCTACACCTTC. Translated: CASSLDWTGDYGYTF. V is TRBV5-6 and J is TRBJ1-2; 9 bases agree with TRBD1. Germline CDR1 is SGHDT and CDR2 is YYEEEE. This CDR3 has 15 amino acids. V was pared by 0 bases and J by 3 bases, with 3 bases of the junction left unmatched.

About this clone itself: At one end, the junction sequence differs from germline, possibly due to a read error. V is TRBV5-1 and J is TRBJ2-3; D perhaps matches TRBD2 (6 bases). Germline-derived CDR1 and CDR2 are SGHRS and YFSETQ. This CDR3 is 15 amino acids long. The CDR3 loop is CASTKDYFYTDKQYF. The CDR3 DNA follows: TGCGCCAGCACCAAGGACTATTTCTACACAGATAAGCAGTATTTT.

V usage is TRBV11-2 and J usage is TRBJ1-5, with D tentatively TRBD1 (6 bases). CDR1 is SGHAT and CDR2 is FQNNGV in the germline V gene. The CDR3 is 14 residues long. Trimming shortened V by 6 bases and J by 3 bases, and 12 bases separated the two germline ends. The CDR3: CASSSTGTNQPQHF. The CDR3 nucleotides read TGTGCCAGCAGTTCGACAGGCACCAATCAGCCCCAGCATTTT. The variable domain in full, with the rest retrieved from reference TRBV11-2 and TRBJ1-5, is EAGVAQSPRYKIIEKRQSVAFWCNPISGHATLYWYQQILGQGPKLLIQFQNNGVVDDSQLPKDRFSAERLKGVDSTLKIQPAKLEDSAVYLCASSSTGTNQPQHFGDGTRLSIL.

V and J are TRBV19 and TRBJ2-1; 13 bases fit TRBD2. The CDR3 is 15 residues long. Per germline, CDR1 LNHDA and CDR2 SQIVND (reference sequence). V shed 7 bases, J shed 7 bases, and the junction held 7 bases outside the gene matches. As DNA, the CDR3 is TGTGCCAGTACAAAGACTAGCGGGAGGTCGAATGAGCAGTTCTTC. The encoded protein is CASTKTSGRSNEQFF.

The CDR3: CASSERASGRVVNTDTQYF. The CDR3 nucleotides read TGTGCCAGCAGTGAAAGGGCTAGCGGGAGGGTCGTTAACACAGATACGCAGTATTTT. The gene calls are TRBV6-1 and TRBJ2-3; 12 nucleotides match TRBD2. CDR1 and CDR2 from the germline V gene are MNHNS and SASEGT. The CDR3 covers 19 residues. V shed 2 bases and J 2 bases; nucleotides not matched to a gene: 11.

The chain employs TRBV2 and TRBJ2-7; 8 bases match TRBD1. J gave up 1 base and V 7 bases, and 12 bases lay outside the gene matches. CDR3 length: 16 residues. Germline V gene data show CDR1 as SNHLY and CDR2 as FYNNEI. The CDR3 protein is CASNGAPGQESYEQYF. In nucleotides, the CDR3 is TGTGCCAGCAACGGGGCACCGGGACAGGAGTCCTACGAGCAGTACTTC.

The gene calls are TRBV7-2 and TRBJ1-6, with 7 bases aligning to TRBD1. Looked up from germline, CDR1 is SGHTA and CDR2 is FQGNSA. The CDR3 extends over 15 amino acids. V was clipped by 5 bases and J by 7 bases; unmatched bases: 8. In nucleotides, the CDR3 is TGTGCCAGCAGCACCCGGACAGGCCGGAATTCACCCCTCCACTTT. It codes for CASSTRTGRNSPLHF.

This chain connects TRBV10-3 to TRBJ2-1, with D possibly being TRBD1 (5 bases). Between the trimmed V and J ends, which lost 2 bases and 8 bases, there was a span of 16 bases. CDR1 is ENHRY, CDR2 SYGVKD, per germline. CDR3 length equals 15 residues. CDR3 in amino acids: CAISEVDKSRDEQFF. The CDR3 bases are TGTGCCATCAGTGAGGTGGACAAATCTCGGGATGAGCAGTTCTTC.

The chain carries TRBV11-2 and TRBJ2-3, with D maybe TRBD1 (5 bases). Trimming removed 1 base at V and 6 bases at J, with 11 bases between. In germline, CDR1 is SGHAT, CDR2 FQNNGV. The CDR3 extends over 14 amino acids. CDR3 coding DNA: TGTGCCAGCAGCTTAGTAACTCAGGGTGATACGCAGTATTTT. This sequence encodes CASSLVTQGDTQYF.

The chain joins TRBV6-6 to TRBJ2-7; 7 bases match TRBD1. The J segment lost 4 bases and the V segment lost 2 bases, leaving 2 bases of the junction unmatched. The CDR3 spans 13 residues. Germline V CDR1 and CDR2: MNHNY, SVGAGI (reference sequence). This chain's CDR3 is CASSYGQVYEQYF. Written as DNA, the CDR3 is TGTGCCAGCAGTTACGGACAGGTATACGAGCAGTACTTC.

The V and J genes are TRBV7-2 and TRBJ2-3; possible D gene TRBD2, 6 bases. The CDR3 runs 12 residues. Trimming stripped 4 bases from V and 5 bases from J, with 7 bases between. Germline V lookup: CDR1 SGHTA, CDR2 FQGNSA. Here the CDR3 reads CASSSGVDTQYF. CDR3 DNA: TGTGCCAGCAGCTCGGGGGTAGATACGCAGTATTTT.

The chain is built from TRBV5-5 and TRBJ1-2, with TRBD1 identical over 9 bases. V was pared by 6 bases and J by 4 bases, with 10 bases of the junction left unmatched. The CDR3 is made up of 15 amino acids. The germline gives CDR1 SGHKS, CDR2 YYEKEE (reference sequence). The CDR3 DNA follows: TGTGCCAGCACCTCGGGGGACAGGGCGTCCTATGGCTACACCTTC. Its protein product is CASTSGDRASYGYTF.

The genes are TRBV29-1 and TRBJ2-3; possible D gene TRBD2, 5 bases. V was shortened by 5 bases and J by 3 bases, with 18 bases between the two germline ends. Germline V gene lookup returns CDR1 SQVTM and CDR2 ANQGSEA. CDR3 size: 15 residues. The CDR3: CSVPRLVLATDTQYF. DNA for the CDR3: TGCAGCGTTCCACGACTGGTGCTAGCAACAGATACGCAGTATTTT.

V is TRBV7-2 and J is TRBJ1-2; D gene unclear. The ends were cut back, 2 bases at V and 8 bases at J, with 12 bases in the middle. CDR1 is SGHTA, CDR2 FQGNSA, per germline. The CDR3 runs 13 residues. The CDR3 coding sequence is TGTGCCAGCAGCTTAAGTGGTGTGCGGGGCTACACCTTC. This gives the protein CASSLSGVRGYTF. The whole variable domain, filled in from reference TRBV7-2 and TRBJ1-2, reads GAGVSQSPSNKVTEKGKDVELRCDPISGHTALYWYRQSLGQGLEFLIYFQGNSAPDKSGLPSDRFSAERTGGSVSTLTIQRTQQEDSAVYLCASSLSGVRGYTFGSGTRLTVV.